This T cell receptor (beta chain) was sequenced for a study of immune evolution from preneoplasia to lung adenocarcinoma. Study-level information: HLA loss of heterozygosity: roughly 6.4% AIS, around 16% MIA, around 35% ADC, none AAH.

A note on this clone: Its antigen is unidentified.

Patient tissue came from resections in Japan or China, 2014–2017. Germline CDR1 and CDR2: LNHDA and SQIVND (reference sequence). The J segment lost 5 bases and the V segment lost 6 bases, leaving 8 bases of the junction unmatched. This CDR3 is 14 amino acids long. Profiling relied on immunoSEQ multiplex PCR, and the TCRdb table lists in-frame clones only, not all of them. The profile shows roughly 40,000 clones, approximately 79% of them singletons. General study results and limits: Highest clonality occurred in KRAS-mutant, not EGFR-mutant or double wild-type, nodules. Later-stage lesions seemingly showed higher T cell density and diversity than normal lung.

The sequenced sample was FFPE invasive lung adenocarcinoma tissue. This chain joins TRBV19 and TRBJ1-2; TRBD1 aligns across 8 bases. The clonotype was recovered from a person in their 60s with lung adenocarcinoma. DNA for the CDR3: TGTGCCAGTAGCCGTGACAGGGGACTGTATGGCTACACCTTC. Its protein product is CASSRDRGLYGYTF.